Presented here are 15 T cell receptor beta chains from one specimen sequenced in a study of blood T cell repertoires in COVID-19. Some clones are missing from TCRdb's copy, which holds only in-frame ones; the method was immunoSEQ multiplex PCR. The sample shows about 200,000 clones, roughly nine tenths of them seen only once. Material: peripheral blood. These receptors were obtained from a woman aged 45-65 years with COVID-19, enrolled during active disease.

The chain carries TRBV19 and TRBJ2-7, with a tentative D call TRBD2 (5 bases). CDR1 and CDR2 (germline): LNHDA, SQIVND (reference sequence). Trimming took off 5 bases at V and 3 bases at J, with 20 bases between the two ends. There are 16 residues in the CDR3. The CDR3 is CASSSPPGMYSYEQYF. CDR3 DNA sequence: TGTGCCAGTAGTTCCCCGCCGGGGATGTACAGCTACGAGCAGTACTTC.

The chain carries TRBV19 and TRBJ2-1; TRBD2 aligns across 7 bases. V was pared by 7 bases and J by 0 bases, with 6 bases of the junction left unmatched. The CDR3 runs 15 residues. From germline, CDR1 is LNHDA and CDR2 SQIVND (reference sequence). DNA of the CDR3: TGTGCCAGTACCCTCGGGGGGAGCTCCTACAATGAGCAGTTCTTC. This gives the protein CASTLGGSSYNEQFF.

The rearrangement joins TRBV19 to TRBJ2-3; TRBD1 aligns across 7 bases. V lost 7 bases and J lost 2; bases outside the gene matches: 3. The CDR3 contains 13 residues. Looked up from germline, CDR1 is LNHDA and CDR2 is SQIVND (reference sequence). CDR3 nucleotides: TGTGCCAGTAAGGGACAGAACACAGATACGCAGTATTTT. This encodes CASKGQNTDTQYF.

This clone appeared a few times. Other DNA sequences within the sample encode an identical CDR3. The CDR3 DNA sequence: TGTGCCACCAGTGATTTGAGAGGCACCGGGGAGCTGTTTTTT. Its protein is CATSDLRGTGELFF. This chain connects TRBV24-1 to TRBJ2-2; D not certain. The V gene's germline CDR1 is KGHDR and CDR2 SFDVKD. The V and J ends lost 0 bases and 4 bases respectively, with 5 bases between them. This CDR3 contains 14 residues.

The V call is TRBV19, the J call TRBJ2-2; TRBD1 matches at 7 bases. CDR3 size: 15 residues. V was pared by 3 bases and J by 8 bases, with 9 bases of the junction left unmatched. Germline CDR1 and CDR2: LNHDA and SQIVND (reference sequence). CDR3 region: CASSIGTGVSGELFF. In DNA form, the CDR3 reads TGTGCCAGTAGTATCGGCACAGGGGTATCGGGGGAGCTGTTTTTT. Supplemented by reference TRBV19 and TRBJ2-2, the full variable domain reads DGGITQSPKYLFRKEGQNVTLSCEQNLNHDAMYWYRQDPGQGLRLIYYSQIVNDFQKGDIAEGYSVSREKKESFPLTVTSAQKNPTAFYLCASSIGTGVSGELFFGEGSRLTVL.

The rearrangement uses TRBV27 and TRBJ2-7; 7 bases align to TRBD1. Germline CDR1 is MNHEY and CDR2 is SMNVEV (reference sequence). The J segment lost 3 bases and the V segment lost 2 bases, leaving 7 bases of the junction unmatched. This CDR3 is built from 15 residues. The CDR3 loop is CASSLRGPKHYEQYF. Here the CDR3 DNA reads TGTGCCAGCAGTTTAAGGGGGCCCAAACACTACGAGCAGTACTTC.

The gene calls are TRBV6-6 and TRBJ2-2, with a possible D match to TRBD2 (5 bases). This CDR3 region has 13 residues. Germline CDR1 reads MNHNY; CDR2 reads SVGAGI (reference sequence). Trimming left V 6 bases short and J 6 bases short, with 11 bases between. This chain's CDR3 is CASRTLRAGELFF. The CDR3 DNA sequence: TGTGCCAGCAGGACTCTGAGGGCCGGGGAGCTGTTTTTT.

The rearrangement joins TRBV11-2 to TRBJ2-3; 8 positions match TRBD2. V lost 3 bases to trimming and J lost 3 bases; unmatched junction nucleotides: 5. The length of the CDR3 is 15 residues. Germline CDR1 SGHAT, CDR2 FQNNGV. The CDR3 DNA is TGTGCCAGCAGCTTGCGGGGGGCTCGGACAGATACGCAGTATTTT. Protein sequence: CASSLRGARTDTQYF.

V and J are TRBV7-8 and TRBJ2-5, with no clear D. In germline, CDR1 is SGHVS, CDR2 FQNEAQ. This CDR3 comprises 13 residues. Between the trimmed V and J ends, which lost 2 bases and 5 bases, there was a span of 9 bases. CDR3 loop: CASSLRLMETQYF. CDR3 DNA: TGTGCCAGCAGCTTACGACTTATGGAGACCCAGTACTTC. The full variable domain, its missing parts supplied by reference TRBV7-8 and TRBJ2-5, is GAGVSQSPRYKVAKRGQDVALRCDPISGHVSLFWYQQALGQGPEFLTYFQNEAQLDKSGLPSDRFFAERPEGSVSTLKIQRTQQEDSAVYLCASSLRLMETQYFGPGTRLLVL.

The table lists this clone with a few counts. The chain joins TRBV24-1 to TRBJ2-1, with a possible D match to TRBD1 (6 bases). The CDR3 consists of 15 residues. V dropped 2 bases and J dropped 8 bases, with 15 bases sitting between them. CDR1 and CDR2 from the germline V gene are KGHDR and SFDVKD. CDR3 sequence (DNA): TGTGCCACCAGTGATTCCGGCAAACAGGGATATGAGCAGTTCTTC. Amino acids: CATSDSGKQGYEQFF.

This sequence joins TRBV10-3 and TRBJ2-1; possible D gene TRBD1, 5 bases. This CDR3 has 12 amino acids. Germline V gene sequence: CDR1 ENHRY, CDR2 SYGVKD. V was shortened by 7 bases and J by 5 bases, with 9 bases between the two germline ends. CDR3 amino acids: CAITRANNEQFF. In nucleotides, the CDR3 is TGTGCCATCACCAGGGCCAACAATGAGCAGTTCTTC.

The chain joins TRBV5-1 to TRBJ1-2, with D possibly matching TRBD1 (5 bases). The ends were cut back, 0 bases at V and 3 bases at J, with 12 bases in the middle. Germline V gives CDR1 SGHRS, CDR2 YFSETQ. This CDR3 is built from 15 residues. In DNA form, the CDR3 reads TGCGCCAGCAGCTTGGCCAGGGAGGGTCACTATGGCTACACCTTC. The encoded protein is CASSLAREGHYGYTF.

The chain couples TRBV6-1 to TRBJ2-7; 11 nucleotides match TRBD1. The CDR3 runs 15 residues. With 2 bases clipped from V and 2 bases from J, the junction kept 2 bases outside the gene matches. The germline V gene encodes CDR1 MNHNS and CDR2 SASEGT. CDR3 DNA sequence: TGTGCCAGCAGTGAATGGGGACAGGGGGCCTACGAGCAGTACGTC. Protein sequence: CASSEWGQGAYEQYV.

The chain carries TRBV14 and TRBJ1-1; 7 bases match TRBD1. The CDR3 runs to 14 residues. The germline CDR1 and CDR2 sequences are SGHDN and FVKESK. Trimming cost V 4 bases and J 1 base; bases outside gene matches: 3. CDR3 sequence (DNA): TGTGCCAGCAGCCCACAGGGGCGGAACACTGAAGCTTTCTTT. Translation gives CASSPQGRNTEAFF.

V gene TRBV3-1 (or the pseudogene TRBV3-2) combines with J gene TRBJ1-6; 7 bases agree with TRBD1. V trimming: 0 bases; J trimming: 10 bases; junction bases outside the gene matches: 9. From germline, CDR1 is LGHDT and CDR2 YNNKEL (reference sequence). The CDR3 loop spans 16 amino acids. CDR3 DNA sequence: TGTGCCAGCAGCCAAGATTTGGCAGGGGGTCACTCACCCCTCCACTTT. Translating gives CASSQDLAGGHSPLHF.